A selection of T cell receptor beta chains follows, all from one sample in a study of T-cell memory formation after mild COVID-19. TCRdb used MiXCR to reprocess the 5' RACE reads, holding one entry per CDR3 protein. The repertoire holds some 250,000 distinct CDR3 sequences, with 8.5% to 9.5% as singletons. The sequenced material came from PBMCs or a T cell subset sorted from them (not recorded which). These receptors were obtained from a man younger than 35 who had mild COVID-19 (a few samples of this study predate the infection). Cell type and time point are not known. Both conserved end residues are part of each CDR3. The D gene is left open where the match is weak. Clone size is not always given. Where it is, it says once, few, many or a class for expanded clones.

clone size	V gene	D gene	J gene	CDR3 protein	CDR3 DNA
few	TRBV5-1	NA	TRBJ1-2	CASSFSTGSNYGYTF	TGCGCCAGCAGCTTTAGTACAGGATCTAACTATGGCTACACCTTC
few	TRBV20-1	NA	TRBJ2-5	CSARFGQETQYF	TGCAGTGCTAGATTTGGCCAAGAGACCCAGTACTTC
few	TRBV10-1	NA	TRBJ2-7	CASSESGRVHEQYF	TGCGCCAGCAGTGAGTCGGGCAGGGTCCACGAGCAGTACTTC
many	TRBV7-2	TRBD1	TRBJ2-5	CASSLGQAQETQYF	TGTGCCAGCAGCCTTGGACAGGCCCAAGAGACCCAGTACTTC
few	TRBV5-1	TRBD1	TRBJ2-2	CASSRGRGQLEELFF	TGCGCCAGCAGCCGCGGCAGGGGGCAACTGGAGGAGCTGTTTTTT
NA	TRBV10-2	NA	TRBJ2-5	CASSFLGTEGETQYF	TGCGCCAGCAGCTTTCTCGGGACCGAGGGAGAGACCCAGTACTTC
NA	TRBV11-2	NA	TRBJ1-1	CASSVARGGGTEAFF	TGTGCCAGCAGCGTAGCGAGGGGTGGGGGCACTGAAGCTTTCTTT
NA	TRBV7-2	NA	TRBJ2-5	CASRIGGSGQETQYF	TGTGCCAGCAGAATAGGGGGTAGCGGGCAAGAGACCCAGTACTTC
few	TRBV6-6	NA	TRBJ1-1	CASSYHLGIGTEAFF	TGTGCCAGCAGTTACCATTTGGGGATTGGCACTGAAGCTTTCTTT
few	TRBV25-1	TRBD1	TRBJ1-1	CASSDDPGQGGMYTEAFF	TGTGCCAGCAGTGACGACCCGGGACAGGGTGGTATGTACACTGAAGCTTTCTTT
NA	TRBV29-1	NA	TRBJ2-5	CSVEERETQYF	TGCAGCGTTGAAGAACGAGAGACCCAGTACTTC
NA	TRBV9	NA	TRBJ1-1	CASSVVGRANTEAFF	TGTGCCAGCAGCGTAGTGGGCAGGGCGAACACTGAAGCTTTCTTT
many	TRBV28	TRBD2	TRBJ2-3	CASSSGLAGGFKDTQYF	TGTGCCAGCAGTAGCGGACTAGCGGGGGGTTTCAAGGATACGCAGTATTTT
NA	TRBV7-2	NA	TRBJ2-3	CASRPISGLSTDTQYF	TGTGCCAGCCGCCCCATTAGCGGCCTTAGCACAGATACGCAGTATTTT
medium-sized	TRBV20-1	TRBD1	TRBJ1-5	CSARDRTGGGHQPQHF	TGCAGTGCTAGAGATCGGACAGGGGGAGGGCATCAGCCCCAGCATTTT
many	TRBV5-1	NA	TRBJ1-1	CASSLWTGNTEAFF	TGCGCCAGCAGCCTTTGGACGGGAAACACTGAAGCTTTCTTT
NA	TRBV3-1	TRBD2	TRBJ2-3	CASSHVSGGEDTQYF	TGTGCCAGCAGCCATGTTAGCGGGGGGGAAGATACGCAGTATTTT
NA	TRBV14	NA	TRBJ1-2	CASSLVGFGGYTF	TGTGCCAGCAGCCTGGTCGGGTTCGGGGGCTACACCTTC
few	TRBV6-4	NA	TRBJ2-3	CASSRGLPPDTQYF	TGTGCCAGCAGCAGGGGCCTCCCCCCAGATACGCAGTATTTT
many	TRBV7-2	TRBD1	TRBJ2-7	CASRGTGAREQYF	TGTGCCAGCAGGGGGACAGGGGCCAGAGAGCAGTACTTC
NA	TRBV3-1	NA	TRBJ2-1	CASSLIDGHNEQFF	TGTGCCAGCAGCCTCATCGACGGACACAATGAGCAGTTCTTC
NA	TRBV19	TRBD2	TRBJ2-1	CASSRLAGGYSYNEQFF	TGTGCCAGTAGCCGTCTAGCGGGAGGGTATTCCTACAATGAGCAGTTCTTC
NA	TRBV7-9	NA	TRBJ2-2	CASESSGELFF	TGTGCCAGCGAATCCTCGGGGGAGCTGTTTTTT
NA	TRBV5-1	NA	TRBJ2-7	CASSLGSAGREQYF	TGCGCCAGCAGCTTGGGCTCGGCAGGGAGAGAGCAGTACTTC
many	TRBV2	NA	TRBJ2-1	CASSGPYNEQFF	TGTGCCAGCAGTGGACCCTACAATGAGCAGTTCTTC
NA	TRBV12-3/TRBV12-4	NA	TRBJ1-2	CASRPSGRGGYTF	TGTGCCAGCAGACCAAGCGGACGGGGTGGCTACACCTTC
many	TRBV29-1	NA	TRBJ1-2	CSVEAGGGYTF	TGCAGCGTTGAAGCTGGGGGTGGCTACACCTTC
many	TRBV7-9	NA	TRBJ2-1	CASSTRGGSYNEQFF	TGTGCCAGCAGCACGAGGGGGGGCTCCTACAATGAGCAGTTCTTC
NA	TRBV7-3	NA	TRBJ2-2	CASSLFGGSNTGELFF	TGTGCCAGCAGCTTATTCGGGGGCTCGAACACCGGGGAGCTGTTTTTT
many	TRBV5-6	NA	TRBJ1-2	CASSSDSTYGYTF	TGTGCCAGCAGCTCGGACAGTACCTATGGCTACACCTTC
few	TRBV5-6	NA	TRBJ1-6	CASSSWANSPLHF	TGTGCCAGCAGCTCATGGGCTAATTCACCCCTCCACTTT
many	TRBV4-3	NA	TRBJ1-2	CASSQERELYYGYTF	TGCGCCAGCAGCCAAGAGCGAGAGCTCTACTATGGCTACACCTTC
NA	TRBV20-1	TRBD1	TRBJ1-2	CSASPGQAAGGYTF	TGCAGTGCTTCCCCCGGACAGGCAGCTGGAGGCTACACCTTC
few	TRBV7-9	NA	TRBJ1-6	CASSPRQFALHF	TGTGCCAGCAGCCCAAGACAGTTCGCCCTCCACTTT
NA	TRBV4-1	NA	TRBJ2-7	CASSQRLASYEQYF	TGCGCCAGCAGCCAACGCCTAGCTAGCTACGAGCAGTACTTC
few	TRBV2	NA	TRBJ2-4	CASLRANIQYF	TGTGCCAGCCTTCGGGCAAACATTCAGTACTTC
NA	TRBV29-1	NA	TRBJ2-7	CSVGEGYEQYF	TGCAGCGTTGGGGAAGGCTACGAGCAGTACTTC
NA	TRBV5-1	NA	TRBJ1-2	CASSLRSGKDGYTF	TGCGCCAGCAGCTTGCGCAGCGGTAAGGATGGCTACACCTTC
NA	TRBV27	TRBD1	TRBJ2-6	CASSFGQGAGANVLTF	TGTGCCAGCAGTTTCGGACAGGGGGCTGGGGCCAACGTCCTGACTTTC
NA	TRBV30	NA	TRBJ2-2	CACSEYGGELFF	TGTGCCTGTAGTGAGTACGGCGGGGAGCTGTTTTTT
few	TRBV20-1	NA	TRBJ1-6	CSAKDGTSPLHF	TGCAGTGCTAAGGACGGAACTTCACCCCTCCACTTT
few	TRBV18	NA	TRBJ2-7	CASSALRGVHEQYF	TGTGCCAGCTCAGCTCTCAGGGGCGTCCACGAGCAGTACTTC
few	TRBV6-6	NA	TRBJ1-2	CASRAQGSNYGYTF	TGTGCCAGCAGGGCACAGGGCTCGAACTATGGCTACACCTTC
few	TRBV25-1	NA	TRBJ1-1	CASSDSGGGDTEAFF	TGTGCCAGCAGTGATTCCGGAGGGGGAGACACTGAAGCTTTCTTT
NA	TRBV20-1	NA	TRBJ1-6	CSASRGDSPLHF	TGCAGTGCTAGCCGAGGGGATTCACCCCTCCACTTT
NA	TRBV20-1	TRBD1	TRBJ2-3	CSAHHPNRGMGADTQYF	TGCAGTGCCCATCACCCTAACAGGGGAATGGGGGCAGATACGCAGTATTTT
NA	TRBV6-2/TRBV6-3	NA	TRBJ1-2	CASSGLLGYTF	TGTGCCAGCAGCGGCCTCTTGGGCTACACCTTC
few	TRBV6-6	TRBD2	TRBJ2-1	CAVLGLGPFGQFF	TGTGCCGTACTGGGACTAGGTCCTTTTGGGCAGTTCTTC
NA	TRBV6-2/TRBV6-3	NA	TRBJ1-1	CASSYPYRAKNTEAFF	TGTGCCAGCAGTTACCCATACAGGGCGAAGAACACTGAAGCTTTCTTT
NA	TRBV6-6	TRBD1	TRBJ1-5	CASSYFVGQGADQPQHF	TGTGCCAGCAGTTACTTCGTAGGACAGGGGGCGGATCAGCCCCAGCATTTT
NA	TRBV18	NA	TRBJ1-2	CASSNLQGRTDGYTF	TGTGCCAGCTCGAACTTACAGGGAAGGACTGATGGCTACACCTTC